This T cell receptor beta chain was identified during a study of blood T cell repertoires in COVID-19. Whole-study context: Donors in the United States, Italy and Spain gave samples during acute or convalescent COVID-19. Nucleic acid was either cDNA or gDNA, and it came from T cells, B-cell-depleted T cells, or PBMCs.

Original methodology: The assay estimated nucleated cells by amplifying reference gene primers. TCRdb's copy holds only in-frame clones and misses some; the assay was immunoSEQ multiplex PCR. V, J and clone size derive from that table, while D and trimming were established from the DNA sequence. This sample has 75,000 to 85,000 clones, with approximately 86% found just once. Germline V gene sequence: CDR1 SGHRS, CDR2 YFSETQ. The CDR3 is 17 residues long. V shed 0 bases, J shed 4 bases, and the junction held 12 bases outside the gene matches. The sequencing input was peripheral blood. This clonotype was obtained from a human donor in a cohort sampled during active COVID-19. The J gene is TRBJ2-7, the V gene TRBV5-1; 8 bases are a match to TRBD1. CDR3 region: CASSLDFLTGVEYEQYF. For the CDR3, the DNA is TGCGCCAGCAGCTTGGATTTTTTGACAGGGGTAGAATACGAGCAGTACTTC.